This is a list of T cell receptor beta chains from one sample in a study of blood T cell repertoires in COVID-19. The table came from immunoSEQ multiplex PCR; TCRdb's copy has only in-frame clones and leaves some out. Of under 300,000 clones in the sample, approximately 90% were seen once. Sequenced material: peripheral blood. Receptors originate from a woman aged 40 to 55 with acute or convalescent COVID-19. Both conserved end residues are part of each CDR3. The D gene is left open where the match is weak. The size of a clone is reported for some rows only, either as once, few or many, or as a class for expanded clones.

CDR3: CASSKERLIRDRGPSGYTF; DNA: TGTGCCAGCAGCAAGGAAAGACTGATCCGGGACAGGGGGCCGTCTGGCTACACCTTC; V: TRBV21-1; size: once; D: NA; J: TRBJ1-2
CDR3: CASSSGGSGGSYNEQFF; DNA: TGTGCCAGCAGCTCCGGGGGATCAGGGGGCTCCTACAATGAGCAGTTCTTC; V: TRBV5-5; size: NA; D: NA; J: TRBJ2-1
CDR3: CASSELAGGPPDTQYF; DNA: TGTGCCAGCAGCGAGCTAGCGGGGGGGCCGCCAGATACGCAGTATTTT; V: TRBV9; size: NA; D: TRBD2; J: TRBJ2-3
CDR3: CASGQVGNQPQHF; DNA: TGTGCTAGTGGGCAGGTGGGCAATCAGCCCCAGCATTTT; V: TRBV12-5; size: NA; D: NA; J: TRBJ1-5
CDR3: CASALQRRNSPLHF; DNA: TGTGCCAGCGCCCTACAGCGGCGGAATTCACCCCTCCACTTT; V: TRBV10-3; size: NA; D: NA; J: TRBJ1-6
CDR3: CASSLTTTANYGYTF; DNA: TGCGCCAGCAGCTTAACGACGACAGCTAACTATGGCTACACCTTC; V: TRBV5-1; size: NA; D: NA; J: TRBJ1-2
CDR3: CASRLGELFF; DNA: TGTGCCAGCAGGCTAGGGGAGCTGTTTTTT; V: TRBV12-3/TRBV12-4; size: NA; D: NA; J: TRBJ2-2
CDR3: CASSEGSYTDNEKLFF; DNA: TGTGCCAGCAGTGAAGGGAGCTATACTGATAATGAAAAACTGTTTTTT; V: TRBV2; size: NA; D: NA; J: TRBJ1-4
CDR3: CASSRTGTQQETQYF; DNA: TGTGCCAGTAGTAGGACCGGGACACAACAAGAGACCCAGTACTTC; V: TRBV19; size: once; D: NA; J: TRBJ2-5
CDR3: CASSPPYSGGANTGELFF; DNA: TGTGCCAGCTCACCACCGTACAGCGGGGGGGCCAACACCGGGGAGCTGTTTTTT; V: TRBV18; size: NA; D: TRBD2; J: TRBJ2-2
CDR3: CAISEVGGTEAFF; DNA: TGTGCCATCAGTGAGGTGGGGGGGACTGAAGCTTTCTTT; V: TRBV10-3; size: few; D: NA; J: TRBJ1-1
CDR3: CASSESSAWNTEAFF; DNA: TGCGCCAGCAGTGAGTCCAGCGCTTGGAACACTGAAGCTTTCTTT; V: TRBV10-1; size: NA; D: NA; J: TRBJ1-1
CDR3: CASSLSWDRSGEKLFF; DNA: TGCGCCAGCAGCTTGAGTTGGGACAGGAGTGGTGAAAAACTGTTTTTT; V: TRBV5-1; size: few; D: TRBD1; J: TRBJ1-4
CDR3: CAWVVGGAAEAFF; DNA: TGTGCCTGGGTTGTAGGGGGGGCAGCTGAAGCTTTCTTT; V: TRBV30; size: NA; D: NA; J: TRBJ1-1
CDR3: CASSLTRLAGGPETQYF; DNA: TGTGCCAGCAGCTTAACCCGACTAGCGGGGGGGCCGGAGACCCAGTACTTC; V: TRBV7-2; size: NA; D: TRBD2; J: TRBJ2-5
CDR3: CASSRGRNTEAFF; DNA: TGTGCCAGCAGCCGAGGGCGGAACACTGAAGCTTTCTTT; V: TRBV7-6; size: NA; D: NA; J: TRBJ1-1
CDR3: CASSARGFGTDTQYF; DNA: TGCGCCAGCAGTGCCCGGGGATTTGGAACAGATACGCAGTATTTT; V: TRBV10-2; size: NA; D: NA; J: TRBJ2-3
CDR3: CASSNRGIGEKLFF; DNA: TGTGCCAGCAGTAACAGGGGGATAGGAGAAAAACTGTTTTTT; V: TRBV2; size: NA; D: TRBD1; J: TRBJ1-4
CDR3: CASSQEGRGLAGGEQFF; DNA: TGTGCCAGCAGCCAAGAAGGTCGGGGACTAGCGGGGGGAGAGCAGTTCTTC; V: TRBV3-1/TRBV3-2; size: few; D: TRBD2; J: TRBJ2-1
CDR3: CASSPSTGGNYGYTF; DNA: TGCGCCAGCAGCCCCTCGACAGGGGGTAACTATGGCTACACCTTC; V: TRBV4-1; size: NA; D: TRBD1; J: TRBJ1-2
CDR3: CASRDSMNTEAFF; DNA: TGTGCCAGCCGGGACAGTATGAACACTGAAGCTTTCTTT; V: TRBV28; size: NA; D: TRBD1; J: TRBJ1-1
CDR3: CASRKAGGGSEQFF; DNA: TGTGCCAGTAGGAAAGCGGGGGGCGGGAGTGAGCAGTTCTTC; V: TRBV19; size: few; D: TRBD2; J: TRBJ2-1
CDR3: CASSQGRRGNYGYTF; DNA: TGTGCCAGCAGCCAAGGTAGGAGGGGCAACTATGGCTACACCTTC; V: TRBV3-1/TRBV3-2; size: once; D: NA; J: TRBJ1-2
CDR3: CASSPLETQYF; DNA: TGTGCCAGCAGTCCCCTGGAGACCCAGTACTTC; V: TRBV2; size: NA; D: NA; J: TRBJ2-5
CDR3: CASRPAWAGIWLRTEAFF; DNA: TGTGCCAGCAGGCCAGCCTGGGCGGGGATTTGGTTGAGGACTGAAGCTTTCTTT; V: TRBV7-9; size: NA; D: NA; J: TRBJ1-1
CDR3: CASSARVIEQFF; DNA: TGTGCCAGCAGTGCCCGGGTGATTGAGCAGTTCTTC; V: TRBV12-3/TRBV12-4; size: NA; D: NA; J: TRBJ2-1
CDR3: CASSSQGGTEAFF; DNA: TGTGCCAGCAGCTCTCAGGGAGGCACTGAAGCTTTCTTT; V: TRBV7-2; size: NA; D: NA; J: TRBJ1-1
CDR3: CAWSALPGGYTF; DNA: TGTGCCTGGAGTGCCCTACCAGGAGGCTACACCTTC; V: TRBV30; size: NA; D: NA; J: TRBJ1-2
CDR3: CATSNDINYGYTF; DNA: TGTGCCACCAGCAACGACATTAACTATGGCTACACCTTC; V: TRBV15; size: few; D: NA; J: TRBJ1-2
CDR3: CASRVRAGQGAWQPQHF; DNA: TGTGCCAGTAGAGTAAGGGCAGGGCAGGGGGCTTGGCAGCCCCAGCATTTT; V: TRBV19; size: NA; D: TRBD1; J: TRBJ1-5
CDR3: CASRDGQGLNQPQHF; DNA: TGTGCCAGCAGGGACGGACAGGGCTTGAATCAGCCCCAGCATTTT; V: TRBV3-1/TRBV3-2; size: few; D: TRBD1; J: TRBJ1-5
CDR3: CAAGSGYGYTF; DNA: TGTGCCGCCGGGAGTGGGTATGGCTACACCTTC; V: TRBV6-5; size: NA; D: NA; J: TRBJ1-2
CDR3: CASSLGAGGLAEAFF; DNA: TGTGCCAGCAGCTTAGGCGCAGGGGGCTTAGCTGAAGCTTTCTTT; V: TRBV7-6; size: few; D: TRBD1; J: TRBJ1-1
CDR3: CASSLAWSSGSYNEQFF; DNA: TGTGCCAGCAGCTTAGCGTGGAGCAGCGGGTCCTACAATGAGCAGTTCTTC; V: TRBV7-2; size: NA; D: NA; J: TRBJ2-1
CDR3: CASSTSAPSSSGNTIYF; DNA: TGTGCCAGCAGCACGTCCGCGCCTTCTAGCTCTGGAAACACCATATATTTT; V: TRBV21-1; size: few; D: NA; J: TRBJ1-3
CDR3: CASGLVFTGDPRTVAVSGAFF; DNA: TGTGCTAGTGGTTTGGTATTTACCGGAGACCCTCGAACGGTGGCTGTGTCGGGGGCTTTCTTT; V: TRBV12-5; size: few; D: NA; J: TRBJ1-1
CDR3: CASSLDTPSSYNSPLHF; DNA: TGCGCCAGCAGCTTGGACACACCTAGCTCCTATAATTCACCCCTCCACTTT; V: TRBV5-1; size: NA; D: NA; J: TRBJ1-6
CDR3: CASSLSGANRGNQPQHF; DNA: TGTGCCAGCAGTTTATCAGGGGCCAATAGGGGAAATCAGCCCCAGCATTTT; V: TRBV27; size: NA; D: NA; J: TRBJ1-5
CDR3: CASSEITHTNEKLFF; DNA: TGTGCCAGCAGTGAAATCACTCACACTAATGAAAAACTGTTTTTT; V: TRBV6-1; size: NA; D: NA; J: TRBJ1-4
CDR3: CASSGVQGVGNTIYF; DNA: TGTGCCAGCAGCGGAGTACAAGGGGTAGGAAACACCATATATTTT; V: TRBV9; size: NA; D: NA; J: TRBJ1-3
CDR3: CASSQYQGANEKLFF; DNA: TGTGCCAGCAGCCAATACCAGGGGGCGAACGAAAAACTGTTTTTT; V: TRBV3-1/TRBV3-2; size: NA; D: TRBD1; J: TRBJ1-4
CDR3: CATSDQDKNYGYTF; DNA: TGTGCCACCAGTGACCAGGACAAAAACTATGGCTACACCTTC; V: TRBV24-1; size: NA; D: NA; J: TRBJ1-2
CDR3: CASSITGIFGGNEQFF; DNA: TGTGCCAGCAGCATCACAGGGATTTTTGGGGGTAATGAGCAGTTCTTC; V: TRBV5-5; size: NA; D: NA; J: TRBJ2-1
CDR3: CASSYTGTGAFF; DNA: TGTGCCAGCAGTTACACCGGGACAGGGGCTTTCTTT; V: TRBV12-3/TRBV12-4; size: few; D: TRBD1; J: TRBJ1-1
CDR3: CASAGSRSGINEKLFF; DNA: TGTGCCAGCGCGGGGTCTCGGTCAGGGATTAATGAAAAACTGTTTTTT; V: TRBV5-5; size: NA; D: NA; J: TRBJ1-4
CDR3: CASSNRPGELGNEQFF; DNA: TGTGCCAGTAGTAACCGCCCGGGGGAGCTAGGCAATGAGCAGTTCTTC; V: TRBV19; size: NA; D: NA; J: TRBJ2-1
CDR3: CASSAFTGGDPHMLYGYTF; DNA: TGTGCCAGCAGCGCCTTTACAGGGGGCGACCCCCACATGCTTTATGGCTACACCTTC; V: TRBV9; size: once; D: TRBD1; J: TRBJ1-2
CDR3: CASSPPPGGVGNEQFF; DNA: TGTGCCAGCTCACCCCCCCCCGGGGGGGTCGGCAATGAGCAGTTCTTC; V: TRBV18; size: NA; D: TRBD2; J: TRBJ2-1
CDR3: CASPGEGNTEAFF; DNA: TGTGCCAGCCCGGGGGAGGGAAACACTGAAGCTTTCTTT; V: TRBV6-5; size: once; D: NA; J: TRBJ1-1
CDR3: CASSSRGTEAFF; DNA: TGCGCCAGCAGCTCCAGGGGAACTGAAGCTTTCTTT; V: TRBV5-1; size: NA; D: NA; J: TRBJ1-1
CDR3: CASSVAGLAGAVDTQYF; DNA: TGTGCCAGCAGCGTAGCCGGACTAGCGGGGGCCGTAGATACGCAGTATTTT; V: TRBV9; size: NA; D: TRBD2; J: TRBJ2-3
CDR3: CASSLGRGQDYGYTF; DNA: TGTGCCAGCAGCTTAGGCAGGGGGCAGGACTATGGCTACACCTTC; V: TRBV7-9; size: NA; D: TRBD1; J: TRBJ1-2